This paragraph covers one T cell receptor beta chain sequence. These data originate in a study of blood T cell repertoires in COVID-19. Profiling relied on immunoSEQ multiplex PCR, and the TCRdb table lists in-frame clones only, not all of them. The sample has 280,000 or so clones, 70% to 90% seen once. The CDR3 is made up of 13 amino acids. The germline gives CDR1 MGHDK, CDR2 SYGVNS. The ends were cut back, 0 bases at V and 8 bases at J, with 7 bases in the middle. The sample was PBMCs or T cells enriched from blood (not recorded which). The V call is TRBV25-1, the J call TRBJ2-2, with D possibly being TRBD2 (5 bases). The clonotype originates from a man under 40 who had recovered from COVID-19. CDR3 coding DNA: TGTGCCAGCAGTGAATACGGGGAGGGGGAGCTGTTTTTT. Translation gives CASSEYGEGELFF.